Presented here are 32 T cell receptor beta chains from one specimen sequenced in a study of blood T cells in healthy people across ages. Primed by a sample-barcoded 5' primer and a J-beta primer mix, a second PCR proceeded for 7 to 11 cycles. TCRdb reanalysed the 5' RACE reads using MiXCR and keeps one entry per CDR3 protein. The top ten clones hold under 8.5% of a sample with about 1.4 million distinct CDR3 sequences, around 55% of them seen once. The sequenced material came from blood. The receptors originated from a man between 18 and 29 years old in good health.

This clonotype has just a few counts. This sequence joins TRBV11-1 and TRBJ1-2; 8 bases match TRBD1. Germline assignment: CDR1 SGHAT and CDR2 FQDESV (reference sequence). Trimming at V came to 5 bases and at J to 8 bases, leaving 4 bases not matched to a gene. The CDR3 sequence is 12 residues long. CDR3 sequence reads: CASSGQGGGYTF. CDR3 bases: TGTGCCAGCAGCGGACAGGGAGGCGGCTACACCTTC.

This clonotype came up a few times. V usage is TRBV27 and J usage is TRBJ2-5, with TRBD2 identical over 8 bases. The CDR3 extends over 14 amino acids. V shed 5 bases, J shed 4 bases, and the junction held 6 bases outside the gene matches. The germline V gene has CDR1 MNHEY and CDR2 SMNVEV (reference sequence). CDR3 region: CASSLFSGGETQYF. CDR3 bases: TGTGCCAGCAGTCTGTTCAGCGGGGGAGAGACCCAGTACTTC.

This clonotype was seen repeatedly, ten times or more. The gene calls are TRBV5-1 and TRBJ2-7; D is unresolved. Between the trimmed V and J ends, which lost 1 base and 2 bases, there was a span of 10 bases. CDR3 size: 14 residues. CDR1 is SGHRS and CDR2 is YFSETQ in the germline V gene. This chain's CDR3 is CASSLTKTPYEQYF. CDR3 in DNA: TGCGCCAGCAGCTTGACTAAGACCCCCTACGAGCAGTACTTC.

The chain couples TRBV12-3 or TRBV12-4 to TRBJ2-3; the D gene is possibly TRBD2 (6 bases). The CDR3 loop spans 16 amino acids. The ends were cut back, 7 bases at V and 4 bases at J, with 21 bases in the middle. Written as DNA, the CDR3 is TGTGCCAGCACCGACAGAGGCGCGGGAACCTCAGATACGCAGTATTTT. Encoded protein: CASTDRGAGTSDTQYF.

The chain carries TRBV7-8 and TRBJ2-5, with TRBD2 matching over 13 bases. With 2 bases clipped from V and 4 bases from J, the junction kept 4 bases outside the gene matches. The CDR3 runs to 16 residues. Germline loops: CDR1 SGHVS, CDR2 FQNEAQ. CDR3 amino acids: CASSLTSGRGGETQYF. The CDR3, as DNA: TGTGCCAGCAGCTTAACTAGCGGGAGGGGGGGAGAGACCCAGTACTTC.

This clonotype showed up just once. The chain combines TRBV6-2 or TRBV6-3 with TRBJ1-1; the match to TRBD1 covers 10 bases. V lost 8 bases, J lost 1 base, and 1 base stayed unmatched. The CDR3 covers 13 residues. Per germline, CDR1 MNHEY and CDR2 SVGEGT. The CDR3 loop is CASRDRGNTEAFF. DNA for the CDR3: TGTGCCAGCCGGGACAGGGGGAACACTGAAGCTTTCTTT.

The V and J genes are TRBV5-1 and TRBJ1-2; 9 bases map to TRBD1. Germline-derived CDR1 and CDR2 are SGHRS and YFSETQ. The ends lost 3 bases at V and 6 bases at J; junction bases unmatched: 3. This CDR3 is built from 13 residues. CDR3 nucleotides: TGCGCCAGCAGCTCCGGACAGGGGCATGGCTACACCTTC. It specifies CASSSGQGHGYTF.

This clonotype was counted only a few times. V is TRBV6-6 and J is TRBJ2-7; 8 bases line up with TRBD1. The CDR3 sequence is 15 residues long. V lost 2 bases and J lost 2; bases outside the gene matches: 5. CDR1 MNHNY and CDR2 SVGAGI come from the germline V gene (reference sequence). CDR3 in DNA: TGTGCCAGCAGTTACGGACAGGGCCCAACCTACGAGCAGTACTTC. Translation gives CASSYGQGPTYEQYF.

The J gene is TRBJ2-6, the V gene TRBV2; D remains unclear. Germline assignment: CDR1 SNHLY and CDR2 FYNNEI. V lost 5 bases and J lost 3, with 14 bases in between. The CDR3 has 16 residues. For the CDR3, the DNA is TGTGCCAGCAGTCGGACCACCTCTATTGGGGCCAACGTCCTGACTTTC. The encoded protein is CASSRTTSIGANVLTF.

This clonotype was observed a few times. The chain links TRBV4-2 to TRBJ2-3, with 9 bases fitting TRBD1. Germline trimming cut 1 base from V and 5 bases from J; bases unmatched to any gene: 7. The CDR3 consists of 16 residues. Germline lookup yields CDR1 LGHNA and CDR2 YNFKEQ. DNA of the CDR3: TGTGCCAGCAGCCAAGGAACAGGGGGCGCGGAAGATACGCAGTATTTT. Protein product: CASSQGTGGAEDTQYF.

The chain links TRBV15 to TRBJ2-1; D is ambiguous. The CDR3 covers 15 residues. Trimming took 0 bases from V and 12 from J, leaving 18 bases between them. The V gene's germline CDR1 is LNHNV and CDR2 YYDKDF (reference sequence). CDR3 protein: CATSRDSGLLLGQFF. CDR3 nucleotide sequence: TGTGCCACCAGCAGAGATTCTGGGCTCTTACTTGGGCAGTTCTTC.

This clonotype was recorded only once. J is TRBJ1-1 and V is TRBV6-1; no clear D gene. Looked up from germline, CDR1 is MNHNS and CDR2 is SASEGT. The length of the CDR3 is 13 residues. V lost 2 bases, J lost 5 bases, and 9 bases lay in between. CDR3 nucleotide sequence: TGTGCCAGCAGTGAACAAACTAATACTGAAGCTTTCTTT. As protein: CASSEQTNTEAFF.

This rearrangement joins TRBV2 to TRBJ2-7; 9 bases align to TRBD1. This CDR3 has 15 amino acids. CDR1 SNHLY and CDR2 FYNNEI come from the germline V gene. With 6 bases clipped from V and 1 base from J, the junction kept 7 bases outside the gene matches. CDR3 sequence reads: CASSGGTGHSYEQYF. In nucleotides, the CDR3 is TGTGCCAGCAGCGGTGGGACAGGGCATTCCTACGAGCAGTACTTC.

As concerns this clonotype: An end of the junction does not agree with germline; a read error may underlie this. The V call is TRBV14, the J call TRBJ2-2, with D perhaps TRBD2 (5 bases). The CDR3 spans 16 residues. CDR1 and CDR2 from the germline V gene are SGHDN and FVKESK. The CDR3 spells CANSQVRGSNTGELFF. DNA of the CDR3: TGTGCCAACAGCCAAGTACGAGGGTCGAACACCGGGGAGCTGTTTTTT.

This chain joins TRBV29-1 and TRBJ1-1; D is unresolved. V lost 1 base and J lost 2, with 5 bases in between. The germline CDR1 and CDR2 sequences are SQVTM and ANQGSEA. The CDR3 consists of 12 residues. Here the CDR3 DNA reads TGCAGCGTTGAAGGGCACAACACTGAAGCTTTCTTT. It is translated as CSVEGHNTEAFF.

V and J are TRBV4-1 and TRBJ2-5, with D hard to call. V shed 4 bases and J shed 5 bases, with 20 bases lying between them. CDR3 length: 16 amino acids. Germline values: CDR1 MGHRA, CDR2 YSYEKL. The DNA for the CDR3 is TGCGCCAGCAGCCTGGGCGAGGCCCCTCTGTCTGAGACCCAGTACTTC. It codes for CASSLGEAPLSETQYF.

The chain recombines TRBV5-5 with TRBJ1-2, with a possible D match to TRBD1 (5 bases). The CDR3 is 14 amino acids. The germline gives CDR1 SGHKS, CDR2 YYEKEE (reference sequence). The V end lost 0 bases, the J end lost 3 bases, and 9 bases lay between the germline ends. The chain's CDR3 is CASSLAPTDYGYTF. The CDR3 nucleotides are TGTGCCAGCAGCTTGGCCCCGACAGACTATGGCTACACCTTC.

This chain connects TRBV20-1 to TRBJ2-4, with D uncertain. The germline CDR1 and CDR2 sequences are DFQATT and SNEGSKA (reference sequence). CDR3 length: 13 amino acids. Trimming removed 6 bases from V and 3 bases from J, with 12 bases in between. The CDR3 nucleotides are TGCAGTGCCCCCGACACGAGCAAAAACATTCAGTACTTC. Its protein is CSAPDTSKNIQYF.

This clonotype was counted a few times. The rearrangement uses TRBV20-1 and TRBJ2-3; 14 bases agree with TRBD2. Trimming took 6 bases from V and 4 from J; bases not matched to a gene: 9. This CDR3 contains 16 residues. Germline CDR1 is DFQATT and CDR2 is SNEGSKA (reference sequence). The CDR3 bases are TGCAGTGCAACACCGGGACTAGCGGGAGTTTCAGATACGCAGTATTTT. Its translation: CSATPGLAGVSDTQYF.

V and J are TRBV27 and TRBJ1-5; a weak D match, TRBD1 (6 bases). The CDR3 spans 16 residues. Germline CDR1 reads MNHEY; CDR2 reads SMNVEV (reference sequence). The V and J ends lost 5 bases and 4 bases respectively, with 18 bases between them. The CDR3 DNA reads as TGTGCCAGCAGTCCCCCGACAGGTTTCAATAATCAGCCCCAGCATTTT. Residues: CASSPPTGFNNQPQHF.

This clonotype turned up a few times. A much larger clone lies a single base off, so this may be a read error. V is TRBV20-1 and J is TRBJ2-1; possibly TRBD2 for D (6 bases). TRBJ2-7 matches the DNA end more closely, so the J call is doubtful. This CDR3 is built from 13 residues. Germline V CDR1 and CDR2: DFQATT, SNEGSKA (reference sequence). CDR3 sequence: CSASGSSYNEQYF. Written as DNA, the CDR3 is TGCAGTGCTAGCGGGAGCTCCTACAATGAGCAGTACTTC.

The rearrangement uses TRBV4-2 and TRBJ2-1; TRBD2 matches 11 bases. Germline-derived CDR1 and CDR2 are LGHNA and YNFKEQ. The CDR3 loop spans 17 amino acids. Losses at the gene ends were 4 bases for V and 7 bases for J; bases not matched to a gene: 12. The CDR3: CASSLPPAASGGNEQFF. Written as DNA, the CDR3 is TGTGCCAGCAGCCTCCCCCCGGCGGCTAGCGGGGGGAATGAGCAGTTCTTC.

There are a few counts of this clonotype. This rearrangement joins TRBV9 to TRBJ2-4, with TRBD2 identical over 13 bases. The end of the DNA fits TRBJ2-7 better, so the J call may be wrong. The CDR3 runs to 15 residues. Germline loops: CDR1 SGDLS, CDR2 YYNGEE. The DNA for the CDR3 is TGTGCCAGCAGCGCGACTAGCGGGGGGCCCTACGAGCAGTACTTC. It yields the protein CASSATSGGPYEQYF.

This clonotype was seen a handful of times. The chain couples TRBV10-3 to TRBJ2-1, with 8 bases matching TRBD2. V shed 7 bases and J 0 bases; nucleotides not matched to a gene: 2. The CDR3 sequence is 14 residues long. The germline CDR1 and CDR2 sequences are ENHRY and SYGVKD. The CDR3 is CAINAGGSYNEQFF. Here the CDR3 DNA reads TGTGCCATCAACGCGGGGGGCTCCTACAATGAGCAGTTCTTC.

CDR3 residues: CASSYRDRVTNEQFF. CDR3 in DNA: TGCGCCAGCAGCTACCGGGACAGGGTTACGAATGAGCAGTTCTTC. The chain links TRBV5-1 to TRBJ2-1; 9 bases map to TRBD1. The CDR3 length is 15 residues. Germline V lookup: CDR1 SGHRS, CDR2 YFSETQ. Trimming took 3 bases from V and 7 from J; bases not matched to a gene: 8.

This sequence joins TRBV10-3 and TRBJ1-2; D uncertain. Germline V CDR1 and CDR2: ENHRY, SYGVKD. This CDR3 has 13 residues. V lost 3 bases, J lost 0 bases, and 5 bases lay in between. The CDR3 DNA reads TGTGCCATCAGTGAAGGTACTAACTATGGCTACACCTTC. Protein product: CAISEGTNYGYTF.

J is TRBJ2-7 and V is TRBV20-1, with a weak D call TRBD1 (6 bases). V was pared by 0 bases and J by 5 bases, with 17 bases between. Germline CDR1 reads DFQATT; CDR2 reads SNEGSKA (reference sequence). This CDR3 is 15 amino acids long. The DNA for the CDR3 is TGCAGTGCTAGAGATAGGGACAAGATGTTCCACGAGCAGTACTTC. Translated: CSARDRDKMFHEQYF.

The rearrangement joins TRBV28 to TRBJ1-6, with D possibly TRBD1 on 6 matching bases. Germline V CDR1 and CDR2: MDHEN, SYDVKM. Trimming left V 6 bases short and J 2 bases short, with 14 bases between. The CDR3 consists of 16 residues. The CDR3 region is CASRRNREAYNSPLHF. CDR3 coding DNA: TGTGCCAGCAGGCGAAACAGGGAGGCCTATAATTCACCCCTCCACTTT.

V is TRBV3-1 and J is TRBJ2-7; D may correspond to TRBD1 or TRBD2 (5 bases each). The J call may be mistaken, given a closer DNA end match to TRBJ2-5. CDR1 is LGHDT and CDR2 is YNNKEL in the germline V gene (reference sequence). The CDR3 has 18 amino acids. The CDR3 spells CASSQDGNGAGVGETQYF. In DNA, the CDR3 is TGTGCCAGCAGCCAAGATGGAAACGGGGCCGGGGTCGGAGAGACCCAGTACTTC.

Details on this clonotype: An end of the junction differs from the germline gene, which may be a read error. V usage is TRBV27 and J usage is TRBJ2-7, with no clear D. The CDR3 extends over 13 amino acids. Per germline, CDR1 MNHEY and CDR2 SMNVEV (reference sequence). The CDR3 spells CASSLRSPYEQCF. In DNA form, the CDR3 reads TGTGCCAGCAGTTTGAGATCCCCCTACGAGCAGTGCTTC.

This clonotype was seen a single time. The V and J genes are TRBV15 and TRBJ2-5; no clear D gene. The CDR3 extends over 14 amino acids. Germline assignment: CDR1 LNHNV and CDR2 YYDKDF (reference sequence). V was shortened by 0 bases and J by 4 bases, with 9 bases between the two germline ends. CDR3 DNA sequence: TGTGCCACCAGCAGAGAGTTTTTCCGAGAGACCCAGTACTTC. Its protein is CATSREFFRETQYF.

The V gene is TRBV25-1, the J gene TRBJ2-3; the D gene could be TRBD1 or TRBD2 (5 bases each). This CDR3 comprises 14 residues. V shed 6 bases and J shed 6 bases, with 16 bases lying between them. Germline V gene sequence: CDR1 MGHDK, CDR2 SYGVNS. For the CDR3, the DNA is TGTGCCAGCAGGGATAGCAGGGACGGGGATACGCAGTATTTT. This sequence encodes CASRDSRDGDTQYF. Supplemented by reference TRBV25-1 and TRBJ2-3, the full variable domain reads EADIYQTPRYLVIGTGKKITLECSQTMGHDKMYWYQQDPGMELHLIHYSYGVNSTEKGDLSSESTVSRIRTEHFPLTLESARPSHTSQYLCASRDSRDGDTQYFGPGTRLTVL.